These 21 T cell receptor beta chains share one sample of origin, sequenced in a study of OX40 agonist ivuxolimab in advanced cancers. Assay used: immunoSEQ multiplex PCR; TCRdb lists only in-frame clones, some missing. The sample includes about 52,000 clones, 75% to 90% of them seen just once. Material: CD4+ or CD8+ T cells sorted from blood, obtained in a trial of the OX40 agonist ivuxolimab. Receptor source: an adult with an advanced solid tumor such as melanoma, head and neck, liver or kidney cancer.

The chain has TRBV27 and TRBJ2-1; perhaps D is TRBD1 or TRBD2 (5 bases each). Germline lookup yields CDR1 MNHEY and CDR2 SMNVEV (reference sequence). This CDR3 region has 13 residues. Trimming stripped 5 bases from V and 6 bases from J, with 11 bases between. The DNA for the CDR3 is TGTGCCAGCAGTGAGGCCGGGACCAATGAGCAGTTCTTC. Amino acids: CASSEAGTNEQFF.

The V gene is TRBV7-3, the J gene TRBJ1-4; maybe TRBD1 (6 bases). The CDR3 has 13 residues. The germline V gene encodes CDR1 SGHTA and CDR2 FQGTGA. The V end was cut by 8 bases, the J end by 7 bases, with 14 bases between. The CDR3 nucleotides are TGTGCCAGCGATGACAGGAAAAGTGAAAAACTGTTTTTT. Its translation is CASDDRKSEKLFF.

This clone was observed a single time. This rearrangement joins TRBV30 to TRBJ1-5; D remains unclear. The CDR3 length is 14 residues. V lost 3 bases and J lost 0, with 9 bases in between. Germline values: CDR1 GTSNPN, CDR2 SVGIG (reference sequence). The DNA for the CDR3 is TGTGCCTGGAGCCCGGGAGTTAGCAATCAGCCCCAGCATTTT. Translation gives CAWSPGVSNQPQHF.

The chain links TRBV4-1 to TRBJ1-5; D remains ambiguous. V was pared by 3 bases and J by 7 bases, with 10 bases between. Per germline, CDR1 MGHRA and CDR2 YSYEKL. The CDR3 is 13 residues long. This CDR3 is CASSQVLGQPQHF. The CDR3 DNA reads as TGCGCCAGCAGCCAGGTTCTTGGACAGCCCCAGCATTTT.

Worth noting for this clone: This may come from a read error, since a much larger clone is one base off. The V and J genes are TRBV4-1 and TRBJ1-1; possibly TRBD1 for D (6 bases). V was trimmed by 6 bases and J by 1 base, leaving 6 bases between them. Germline V gene sequence: CDR1 MGHRA, CDR2 YSYEKL. This CDR3 is 12 amino acids long. The DNA of the CDR3 is TGCGCCAGCAGGACAGGGAACACTGAAGCTTTCTTT. This gives the protein CASRTGNTEAFF.

The chain couples TRBV4-3 to TRBJ1-1; 7 bases agree with TRBD1. CDR1 and CDR2 (germline): LGHNA, YSLEER. This CDR3 has 13 residues. The J segment lost 8 bases and the V segment lost 1 base, leaving 4 bases of the junction unmatched. This CDR3 is CASSQGDRGEAFF. CDR3 DNA sequence: TGCGCCAGCAGCCAAGGGGACAGAGGCGAAGCTTTCTTT.

This clone was counted a single time. J is TRBJ2-7 and V is TRBV27; 11 bases agree with TRBD2. V was pared by 0 bases and J by 4 bases, with 8 bases of the junction left unmatched. From germline, CDR1 is MNHEY and CDR2 SMNVEV (reference sequence). This CDR3 is built from 17 residues. The CDR3 here is CASSLSAGLAAIYEQYF. The CDR3 bases are TGTGCCAGCAGTTTATCCGCGGGACTAGCGGCTATATACGAGCAGTACTTC.

This clone occurred once. This chain uses TRBV7-9 with TRBJ2-7, with 10 bases that match TRBD2. Looked up from germline, CDR1 is SEHNR and CDR2 is FQNEAQ (reference sequence). The J segment lost 1 base and the V segment lost 1 base, leaving 4 bases of the junction unmatched. The CDR3 spans 16 residues. The CDR3 reads CASSLVEGLASYEQYF. The CDR3 DNA is TGTGCCAGCAGCTTAGTCGAGGGACTAGCGTCCTACGAGCAGTACTTC.

This rearrangement joins TRBV5-6 to TRBJ2-7, with 12 nucleotides matching TRBD2. CDR1 and CDR2 (germline): SGHDT, YYEEEE. The CDR3 is made up of 16 amino acids. J lost 4 bases, V lost 2 bases, and 7 bases had no gene match. This chain's CDR3 is CASSLLAGGPYYEQYF. CDR3 nucleotides: TGTGCCAGCAGCTTACTAGCGGGGGGCCCTTATTACGAGCAGTACTTC.

The chain uses TRBV6-5 and TRBJ2-7, with TRBD1 as a possible D gene (5 bases). The CDR3 has 16 amino acids. V dropped 1 base and J dropped 4 bases, with 17 bases sitting between them. Germline assignment: CDR1 MNHEY and CDR2 SVGAGI. The CDR3 coding sequence is TGTGCCAGCAGTTACTATCAATCGACAGAACCTTACGAGCAGTACTTC. Translation: CASSYYQSTEPYEQYF.

This CDR3 reads CASTDRESYEQYF. The DNA of the CDR3 is TGTGCCAGTACGGACAGGGAGTCCTACGAGCAGTACTTC. The V and J genes are TRBV19 and TRBJ2-7, with TRBD1 matching over 8 bases. Germline CDR1 and CDR2: LNHDA and SQIVND (reference sequence). The CDR3 runs 13 residues. The junction had 3 bases not matched to a gene; V was cut back by 7 bases and J by 1 base.

This chain uses TRBV4-1 with TRBJ2-1; D not resolved. Trimming stripped 4 bases from V and 6 bases from J, with 10 bases between. Germline CDR1 is MGHRA and CDR2 is YSYEKL. This CDR3 is 13 amino acids long. CDR3 nucleotide sequence: TGCGCCAGCAGCCCACCGAACTCCAATGAGCAGTTCTTC. It codes for CASSPPNSNEQFF.

The V gene is TRBV6-1, the J gene TRBJ1-1, with unresolved D. CDR1 MNHNS and CDR2 SASEGT come from the germline V gene. The CDR3 is 14 residues long. V shed 4 bases and J shed 0 bases, with 9 bases lying between them. CDR3 sequence (DNA): TGTGCCAGCAGTGTGGCAAGGCTGAACACTGAAGCTTTCTTT. Translating it yields CASSVARLNTEAFF.

The rearrangement uses TRBV27 and TRBJ2-2; maybe TRBD1 (6 bases). CDR3 length: 16 residues. Looked up from germline, CDR1 is MNHEY and CDR2 is SMNVEV (reference sequence). Deletions cut 5 bases from V and 4 bases from J, with 17 bases between. Here the CDR3 reads CASSQLPGRGTGELFF. Here the CDR3 DNA reads TGTGCCAGCAGTCAGCTCCCGGGCAGGGGCACCGGGGAGCTGTTTTTT.

The chain is built from TRBV7-8 and TRBJ2-5; a weak D match, TRBD1 (7 bases). Judging by the DNA end, TRBJ2-7 fits better; the J call may be wrong. The CDR3 loop spans 15 amino acids. Germline-derived CDR1 and CDR2 are SGHVS and FQNEAQ. The CDR3 DNA reads TGTGCCAGCAGCGCTACGGAGGGACAGAGCTACGAGCAGTACTTC. Translation gives CASSATEGQSYEQYF.

This clone has a single count. The chain recombines TRBV7-6 with TRBJ1-4; 9 bases match TRBD1. The CDR3 sequence is 17 residues long. Germline lookup yields CDR1 SGHVS and CDR2 FNYEAQ. Unmatched junction bases numbered 9, after V lost 0 bases and J lost 7 bases. The CDR3 DNA reads TGTGCCAGCAGCTTAGCGGTCGGGGGACAGGGTTCTGAAAAACTGTTTTTT. Protein: CASSLAVGGQGSEKLFF.

This clone is classed as medium-sized. The CDR3 protein is CASSAGGDSRNQPQHF. The CDR3 nucleotides read TGTGCCAGCAGCGCTGGTGGGGACAGTAGAAATCAGCCCCAGCATTTT. The gene calls are TRBV9 and TRBJ1-5, with 7 bases identical to TRBD1. Germline V gives CDR1 SGDLS, CDR2 YYNGEE. The CDR3 loop spans 16 amino acids. V was clipped by 3 bases and J by 4 bases; unmatched bases: 10.

The chain recombines TRBV6-1 with TRBJ2-1, with D possibly matching TRBD2 (5 bases). CDR1 and CDR2 (germline): MNHNS, SASEGT. V gave up 4 bases and J gave up 6 bases, with 10 bases separating them. The CDR3 extends over 13 amino acids. The CDR3 sequence: CASSGSEANEQFF. The CDR3 nucleotides read TGTGCCAGCAGTGGTAGCGAGGCCAATGAGCAGTTCTTC.

This clone was counted a few times. The gene calls are TRBV7-9 and TRBJ1-3, with D unclear. CDR3 size: 16 residues. Germline CDR1 is SEHNR and CDR2 is FQNEAQ (reference sequence). V lost 6 bases and J lost 0, with 15 bases in between. The CDR3 here is CASRYTARSSGNTIYF. The CDR3 DNA is TGTGCCAGCAGATACACAGCCAGAAGCTCTGGAAACACCATATATTTT.

In DNA, the CDR3 is TGTGCCAGCAGCGACCGGGACGGTTCCTCCTACGAGCAGTACTTC. As protein: CASSDRDGSSYEQYF. V is TRBV7-2 and J is TRBJ2-7; either TRBD1 or TRBD2 may supply D (5 bases each). V lost 5 bases and J 0 bases, leaving 14 bases between the germline ends. Per the germline V gene, CDR1 is SGHTA and CDR2 is FQGNSA. The CDR3 has 15 residues.

The chain has TRBV7-2 and TRBJ1-6; D unresolved. V lost 1 base and J 0 bases, leaving 7 bases between the germline ends. Germline V lookup: CDR1 SGHTA, CDR2 FQGNSA. The CDR3 has 16 amino acids. CDR3 nucleotides: TGTGCCAGCAGCTTAGACTCGAGCTCCTATAATTCACCCCTCCACTTT. Translating gives CASSLDSSSYNSPLHF. The full variable domain, its missing parts supplied by reference TRBV7-2 and TRBJ1-6, is GAGVSQSPSNKVTEKGKDVELRCDPISGHTALYWYRQSLGQGLEFLIYFQGNSAPDKSGLPSDRFSAERTGGSVSTLTIQRTQQEDSAVYLCASSLDSSSYNSPLHFGNGTRLTVT.